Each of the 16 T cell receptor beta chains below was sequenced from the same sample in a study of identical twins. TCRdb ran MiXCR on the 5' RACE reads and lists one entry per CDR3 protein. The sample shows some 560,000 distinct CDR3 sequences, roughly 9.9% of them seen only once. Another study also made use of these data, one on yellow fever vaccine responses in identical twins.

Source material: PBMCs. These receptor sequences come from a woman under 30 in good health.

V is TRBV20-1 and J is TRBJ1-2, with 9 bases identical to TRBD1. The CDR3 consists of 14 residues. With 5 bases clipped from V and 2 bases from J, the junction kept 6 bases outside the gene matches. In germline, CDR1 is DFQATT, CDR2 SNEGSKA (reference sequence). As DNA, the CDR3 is TGCAGTGCTGGTACAGGGGGCGCGAACTATGGCTACACCTTC. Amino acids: CSAGTGGANYGYTF.

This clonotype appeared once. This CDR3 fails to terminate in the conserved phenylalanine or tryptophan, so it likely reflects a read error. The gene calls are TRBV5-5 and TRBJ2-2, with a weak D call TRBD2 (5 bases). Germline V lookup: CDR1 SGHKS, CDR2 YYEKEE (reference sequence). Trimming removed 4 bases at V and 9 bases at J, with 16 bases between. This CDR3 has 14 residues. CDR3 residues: CASSLGLGTWELFC. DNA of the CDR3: TGTGCCAGCAGCCTTGGACTCGGAACCTGGGAGCTGTTTTGT.

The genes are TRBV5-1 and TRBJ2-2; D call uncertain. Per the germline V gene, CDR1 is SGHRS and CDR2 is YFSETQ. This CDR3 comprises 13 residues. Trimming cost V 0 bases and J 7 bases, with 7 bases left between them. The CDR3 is CASSLVGGGELFF. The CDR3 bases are TGCGCCAGCAGCTTGGTAGGCGGCGGGGAGCTGTTTTTT.

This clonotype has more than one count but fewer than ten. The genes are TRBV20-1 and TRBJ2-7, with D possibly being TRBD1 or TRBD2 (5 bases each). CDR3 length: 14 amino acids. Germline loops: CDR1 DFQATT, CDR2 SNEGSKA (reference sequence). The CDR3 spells CSTPIPGRPNGQYF. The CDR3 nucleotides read TGCAGCACACCGATTCCGGGACGGCCTAACGGGCAGTACTTC.

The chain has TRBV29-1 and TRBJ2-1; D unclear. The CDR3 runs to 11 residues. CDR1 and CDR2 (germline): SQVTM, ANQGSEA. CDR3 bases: TGCAGGGCTTCGGTAGGTGGTGAGCAGTTCTTC. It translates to CRASVGGEQFF.

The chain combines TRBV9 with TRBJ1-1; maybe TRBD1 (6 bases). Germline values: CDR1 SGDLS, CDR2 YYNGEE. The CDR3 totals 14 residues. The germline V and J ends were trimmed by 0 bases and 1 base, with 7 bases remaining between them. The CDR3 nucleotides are TGTGCCAGCAGCGTAGAGGGACAGAACACTGAAGCTTTCTTT. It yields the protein CASSVEGQNTEAFF. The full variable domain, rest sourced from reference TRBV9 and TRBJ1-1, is DSGVTQTPKHLITATGQRVTLRCSPRSGDLSVYWYQQSLDQGLQFLIQYYNGEERAKGNILERFSAQQFPDLHSELNLSSLELGDSALYFCASSVEGQNTEAFFGQGTRLTVV.

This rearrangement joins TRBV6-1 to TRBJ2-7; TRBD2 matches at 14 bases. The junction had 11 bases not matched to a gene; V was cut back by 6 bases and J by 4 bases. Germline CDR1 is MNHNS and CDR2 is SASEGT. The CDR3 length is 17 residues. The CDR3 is CASSRRSGTSGGYEQYF. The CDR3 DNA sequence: TGTGCCAGCAGCCGAAGATCCGGGACTAGCGGGGGATACGAGCAGTACTTC.

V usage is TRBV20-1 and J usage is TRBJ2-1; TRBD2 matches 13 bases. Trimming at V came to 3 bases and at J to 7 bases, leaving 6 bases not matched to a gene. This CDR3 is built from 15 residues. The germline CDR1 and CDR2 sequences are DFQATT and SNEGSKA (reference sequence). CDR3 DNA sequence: TGCAGTGCTAGGGGGACTAGCGGGGTTAGGAATGAGCAGTTCTTC. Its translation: CSARGTSGVRNEQFF.

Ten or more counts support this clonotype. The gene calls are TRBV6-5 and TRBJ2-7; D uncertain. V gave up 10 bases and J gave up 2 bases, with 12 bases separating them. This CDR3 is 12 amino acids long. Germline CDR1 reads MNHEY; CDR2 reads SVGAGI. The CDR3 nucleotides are TGTGCCACCTTGACCCCGACCTACGAGCAGTACTTC. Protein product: CATLTPTYEQYF.

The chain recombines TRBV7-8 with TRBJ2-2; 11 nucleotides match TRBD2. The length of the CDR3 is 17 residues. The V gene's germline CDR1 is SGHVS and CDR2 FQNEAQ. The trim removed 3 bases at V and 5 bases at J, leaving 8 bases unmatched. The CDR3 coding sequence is TGTGCCAGCAGCTTTACCGGGACTAGCGGATTTACCGGGGAGCTGTTTTTT. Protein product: CASSFTGTSGFTGELFF.

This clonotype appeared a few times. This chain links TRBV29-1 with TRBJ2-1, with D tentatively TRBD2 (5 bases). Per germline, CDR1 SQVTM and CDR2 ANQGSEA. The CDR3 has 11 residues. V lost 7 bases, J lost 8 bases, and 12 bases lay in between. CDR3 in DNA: TGCAGCGGGTCTAGCCCCGATGAGCAGTTCTTC. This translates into CSGSSPDEQFF.

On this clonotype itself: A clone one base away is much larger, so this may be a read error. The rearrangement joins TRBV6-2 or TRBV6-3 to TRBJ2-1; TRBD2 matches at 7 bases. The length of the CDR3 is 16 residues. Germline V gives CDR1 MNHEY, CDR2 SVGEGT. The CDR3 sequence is CASSSDRDYRRDEKFF. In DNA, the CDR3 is TGTGCCAGCAGTTCAGACCGGGACTACCGACGGGATGAGAAGTTCTTC.

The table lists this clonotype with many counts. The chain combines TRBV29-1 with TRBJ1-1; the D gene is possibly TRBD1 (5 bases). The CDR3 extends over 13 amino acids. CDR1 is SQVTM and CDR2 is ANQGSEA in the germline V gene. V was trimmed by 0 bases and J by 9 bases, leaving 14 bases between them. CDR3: CSVEDLRGRQAFF. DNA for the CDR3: TGCAGCGTTGAAGATCTACGGGGCAGACAAGCTTTCTTT.

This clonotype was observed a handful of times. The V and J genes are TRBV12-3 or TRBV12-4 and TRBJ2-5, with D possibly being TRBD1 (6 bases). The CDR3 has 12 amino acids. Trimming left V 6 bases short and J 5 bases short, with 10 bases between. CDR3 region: CASSKDRETQYF. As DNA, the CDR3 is TGTGCCAGCAGCAAAGACAGGGAGACCCAGTACTTC.

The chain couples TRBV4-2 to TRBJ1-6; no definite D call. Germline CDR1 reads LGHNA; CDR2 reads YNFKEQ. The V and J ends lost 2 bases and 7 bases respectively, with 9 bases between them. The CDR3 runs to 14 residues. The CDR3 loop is CASSQLNENSPLHF. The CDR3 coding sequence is TGTGCCAGCAGCCAACTAAATGAGAATTCACCCCTCCACTTT.

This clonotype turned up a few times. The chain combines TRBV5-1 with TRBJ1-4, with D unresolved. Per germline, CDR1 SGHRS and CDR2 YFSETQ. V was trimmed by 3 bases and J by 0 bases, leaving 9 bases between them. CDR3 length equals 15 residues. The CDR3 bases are TGCGCCAGCAGCTACGAAGCTGCAACTAATGAAAAACTGTTTTTT. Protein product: CASSYEAATNEKLFF.